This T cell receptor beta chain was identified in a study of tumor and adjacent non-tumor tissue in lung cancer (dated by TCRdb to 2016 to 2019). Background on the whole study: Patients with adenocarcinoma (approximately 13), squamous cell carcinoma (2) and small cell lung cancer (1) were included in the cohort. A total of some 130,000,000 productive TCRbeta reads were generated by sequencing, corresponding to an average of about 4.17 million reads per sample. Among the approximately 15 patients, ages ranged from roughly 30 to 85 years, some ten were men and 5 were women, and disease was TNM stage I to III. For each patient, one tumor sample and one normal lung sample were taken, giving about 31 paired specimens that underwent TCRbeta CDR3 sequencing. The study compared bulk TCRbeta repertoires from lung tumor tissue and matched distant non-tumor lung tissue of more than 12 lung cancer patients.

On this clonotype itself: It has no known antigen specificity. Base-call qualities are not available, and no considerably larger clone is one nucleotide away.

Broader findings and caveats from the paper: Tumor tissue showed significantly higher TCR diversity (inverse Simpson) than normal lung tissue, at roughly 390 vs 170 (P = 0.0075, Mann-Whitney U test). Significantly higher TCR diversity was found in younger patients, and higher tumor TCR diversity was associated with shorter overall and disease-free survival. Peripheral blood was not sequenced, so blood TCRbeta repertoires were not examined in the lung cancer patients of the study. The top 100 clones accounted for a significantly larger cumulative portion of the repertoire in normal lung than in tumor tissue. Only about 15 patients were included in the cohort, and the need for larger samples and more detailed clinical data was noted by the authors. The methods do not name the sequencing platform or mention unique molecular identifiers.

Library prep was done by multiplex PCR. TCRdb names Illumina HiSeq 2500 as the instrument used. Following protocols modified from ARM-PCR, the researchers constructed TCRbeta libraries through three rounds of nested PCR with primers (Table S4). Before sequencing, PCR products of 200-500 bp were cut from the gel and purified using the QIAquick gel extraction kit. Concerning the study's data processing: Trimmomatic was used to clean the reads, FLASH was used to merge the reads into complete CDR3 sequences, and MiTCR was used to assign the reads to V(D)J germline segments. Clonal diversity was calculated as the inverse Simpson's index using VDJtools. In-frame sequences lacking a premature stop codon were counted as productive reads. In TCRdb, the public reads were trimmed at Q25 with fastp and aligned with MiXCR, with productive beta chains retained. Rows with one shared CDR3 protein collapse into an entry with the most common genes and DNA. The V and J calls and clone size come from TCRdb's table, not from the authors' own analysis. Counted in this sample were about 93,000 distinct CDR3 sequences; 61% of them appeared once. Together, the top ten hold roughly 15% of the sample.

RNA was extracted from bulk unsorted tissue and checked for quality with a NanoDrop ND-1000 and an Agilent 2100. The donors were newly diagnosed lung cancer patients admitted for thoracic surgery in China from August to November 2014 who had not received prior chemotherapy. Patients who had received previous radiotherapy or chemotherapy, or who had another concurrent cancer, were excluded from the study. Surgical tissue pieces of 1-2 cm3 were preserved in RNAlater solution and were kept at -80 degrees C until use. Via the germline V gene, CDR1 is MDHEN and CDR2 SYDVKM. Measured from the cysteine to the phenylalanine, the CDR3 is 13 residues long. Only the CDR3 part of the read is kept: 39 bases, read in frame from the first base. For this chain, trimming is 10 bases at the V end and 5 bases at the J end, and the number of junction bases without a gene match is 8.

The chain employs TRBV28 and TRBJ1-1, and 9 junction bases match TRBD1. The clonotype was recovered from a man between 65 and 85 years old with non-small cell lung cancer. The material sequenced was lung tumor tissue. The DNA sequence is TGTGCCACCCACAGGGGGCTCGTGACTGAAGCTTTCTTT. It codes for CATHRGLVTEAFF.